This T cell receptor (beta chain) originates from a study of blood T cell repertoires in COVID-19. Turning to the study itself: Sites in the United States, Italy and Spain provided acute and convalescent COVID-19 samples.

The CDR3 spans 15 residues. Between the trimmed V and J ends, which lost 5 bases and 4 bases, there was a span of 17 bases. CDR1 is SGHTA, CDR2 FQGTGA, per germline. TCRdb keeps only in-frame clones here, not all; method: immunoSEQ multiplex PCR. Altogether more than 150,000 clones are present, around nine tenths being singletons, with the ten largest covering 0.55% to 0.6%. Seattle's cohort entered during active infection and was followed longitudinally. This clone was recorded once. The V gene is TRBV7-3, the J gene TRBJ1-1, with a tentative D call TRBD1 (6 bases). The sample was peripheral blood. The clonotype comes from a man between 60 and 75 years old with COVID-19, enrolled during active disease. The CDR3 is CASSERAGVPTEAFF. The CDR3 region has the DNA TGTGCCAGCAGCGAAAGGGCAGGGGTTCCCACTGAAGCTTTCTTT.